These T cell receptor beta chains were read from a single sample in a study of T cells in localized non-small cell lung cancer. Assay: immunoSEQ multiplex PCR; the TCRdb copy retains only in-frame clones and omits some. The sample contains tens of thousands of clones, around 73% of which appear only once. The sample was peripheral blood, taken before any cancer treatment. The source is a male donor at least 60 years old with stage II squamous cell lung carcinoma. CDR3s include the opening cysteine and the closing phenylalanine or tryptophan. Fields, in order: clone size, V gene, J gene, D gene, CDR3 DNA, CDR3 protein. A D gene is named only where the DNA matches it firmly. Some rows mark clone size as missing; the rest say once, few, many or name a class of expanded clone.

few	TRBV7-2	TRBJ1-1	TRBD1	TGTGCCAGCAGTAAGACAGGGATCTCTGAAGCTTTCTTT	CASSKTGISEAFF
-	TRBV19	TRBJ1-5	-	TGTGCCAGTAGTATATTAGGGTCTAGCAATCAGCCCCAGCATTTT	CASSILGSSNQPQHF
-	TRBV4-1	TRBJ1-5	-	TGCGCCAGCAGCCAAGTGCTGAGCAATCAGCCCCAGCATTTT	CASSQVLSNQPQHF
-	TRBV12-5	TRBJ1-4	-	TGTGCTAGTGCCACCCTAGGGGGACGAACTAATGAAAAACTGTTTTTT	CASATLGGRTNEKLFF
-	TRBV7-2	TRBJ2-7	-	TGTGCCAGCAGCTTCGATCGTTACGAGCAGTACTTC	CASSFDRYEQYF
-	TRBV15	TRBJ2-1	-	TGTGCCACCAGCAGAGATCGATGGACTGCCTACAATGAGCAGTTCTTC	CATSRDRWTAYNEQFF
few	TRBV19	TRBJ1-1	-	TGTGCCAGTAGTTTGTGGGAGAACACTGAAGCTTTCTTT	CASSLWENTEAFF
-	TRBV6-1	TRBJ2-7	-	TGTGCCAGCAGTGAAGCCTACGCGGTTTTCTACGAGCAGTACTTC	CASSEAYAVFYEQYF
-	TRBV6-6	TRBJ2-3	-	TGTGCCAGCAGTTATCTGGACACAGATACGCAGTATTTT	CASSYLDTDTQYF
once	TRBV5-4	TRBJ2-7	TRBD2	TGCGCCAGCAGCCAAGATACCTCTTCTAGCGGGGGCTACGAGCAGTACTTC	CASSQDTSSSGGYEQYF
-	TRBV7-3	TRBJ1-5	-	TGTGCCAGCAGCTTGTCGGCAGATCAGCCCCAGCATTTT	CASSLSADQPQHF
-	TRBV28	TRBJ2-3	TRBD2	TGTGCCAGCAGCCGTGGGGGAAGCGGGGGCGTATGGGATACGCAGTATTTT	CASSRGGSGGVWDTQYF
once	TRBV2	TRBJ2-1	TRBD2	TGTGCCAGCCGTCAAGCGGGGAATGCCTACAATGAGCAGTTCTTC	CASRQAGNAYNEQFF
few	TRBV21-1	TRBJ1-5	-	TGTGCCAGCAGCAGAGGAGGTGGTCTGAGTGTGAGGGAGACCTATCAGCCCCAGCATTTT	CASSRGGGLSVRETYQPQHF
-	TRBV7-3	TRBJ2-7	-	TGTGCCAGCAGCTTAAGGGCCGGGGTATACTCCTACGAGCAGTACTTC	CASSLRAGVYSYEQYF
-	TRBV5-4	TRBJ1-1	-	TGTGCCAGCAGTCCGGGGGACGTCCGGGGGAAAGCTTTCTTT	CASSPGDVRGKAFF
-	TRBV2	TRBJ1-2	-	TGTGCCAGCGTGGGGGGAAGTGTGGTCGGCTACACCTTC	CASVGGSVVGYTF
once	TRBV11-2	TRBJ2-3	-	TGTGCCAGCAGCTTAGATCGGGTGACTAGCACAGATACGCAGTATTTT	CASSLDRVTSTDTQYF
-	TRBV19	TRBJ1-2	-	TGTGCCAGTAAGAGAACAGGGAGCGACTATGGCTACACCTTC	CASKRTGSDYGYTF
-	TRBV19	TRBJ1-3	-	TGTGCCAGTAGTATGTCCAGGGTGGAGAACACCATATATTTT	CASSMSRVENTIYF
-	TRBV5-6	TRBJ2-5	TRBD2	TGTGCCAGCAGCCCGCTGACGGGGGGTGGGCGGGAGACCCAGTACTTC	CASSPLTGGGRETQYF
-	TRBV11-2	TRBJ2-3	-	TGTGCCAGCAGCCCCGATCTGACAGATACGCAGTATTTT	CASSPDLTDTQYF
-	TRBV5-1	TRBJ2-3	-	TGCGCCAGCAGCTTGTTATCCGTAAAAGGCACAGATACGCAGTATTTT	CASSLLSVKGTDTQYF
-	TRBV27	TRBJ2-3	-	TGTGCCAGCAGTAAAGGTACAGATACGCAGTATTTT	CASSKGTDTQYF
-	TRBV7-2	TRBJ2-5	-	TGTGCCAGCAGCTCCCCCCGAGGACAGAAAGAGACCCAGTACTTC	CASSSPRGQKETQYF